This T cell receptor beta chain comes out of a study of T cell repertoires in cytomegalovirus infection. Study-level information: It was the public TCR beta signatures that indicated both CMV infection and matching HLA type.

This CDR3 has 13 amino acids. Deletions cut 5 bases from V and 6 bases from J, with 13 bases between. About this clonotype itself: Antigen: not known.

Each CDR3 protein gets one entry after TCRdb re-called the reads with MiXCR. The table lists 150,000 or so distinct CDR3 sequences, approximately 30% of them singletons. The chain carries TRBV12-3 or TRBV12-4 and TRBJ1-2; a possible D gene is TRBD1 (5 bases). The receptor comes from a human donor in good health (CMV status not recorded). Some clones in this sample may be carry-over from other donors' samples. The sample was CD8+ T cells from cultured PBMCs, taken from culture after CMV antigen stimulation. DNA of the CDR3: TGTGCCAGCAGTCCCGGAAGGGGCAATGGCTACACCTTC. Protein: CASSPGRGNGYTF.